The rows below give T cell receptor beta chains drawn from one sample of a study of post-analysis software for immune sequencing data. TCRdb passed the PCR reads through MiXCR, listing each CDR3 protein once. The table lists a few hundred thousand distinct CDR3 sequences, around a third of them singletons. Sequenced material: blood. The receptors were sampled from a girl aged 2-17 years with multiple sclerosis. The CDR3 runs from the conserved cysteine through the conserved F or W. D genes are given only for firm matches. Size tells how often a clone was seen (once, few, many) or the class of an expanded clone, and some rows leave it out.

V gene	D gene	J gene	clone size	CDR3 protein	CDR3 DNA
TRBV7-6	TRBD2	TRBJ2-2	few	CASSVSTSGGAFDTGELFF	TGTGCCAGCAGCGTCTCGACTAGCGGGGGGGCCTTCGACACCGGGGAGCTGTTTTTT
TRBV5-6	.	TRBJ2-5	few	CASSLGRGIVETQYF	TGTGCCAGCAGCTTGGGCAGGGGAATAGTAGAGACCCAGTACTTC
TRBV12-3/TRBV12-4	TRBD2	TRBJ2-5	.	CASSFQTSGGAETQYF	TGTGCCAGCAGTTTCCAGACTAGCGGGGGGGCCGAGACCCAGTACTTC
TRBV18	TRBD1	TRBJ2-7	.	CASSPRGQVTGQYF	TGTGCCAGCTCACCAAGGGGACAGGTGACGGGGCAGTACTTC
TRBV5-1	.	TRBJ2-3	few	CASSYGLFPTDTQYF	TGCGCCAGCAGCTACGGTCTTTTTCCGACAGATACGCAGTATTTT
TRBV29-1	TRBD1	TRBJ2-7	few	CSVRQGASYEQYF	TGCAGCGTTCGACAGGGGGCTTCCTACGAGCAGTACTTC
TRBV14	.	TRBJ1-2	.	CASSQGAGENWGGYTF	TGTGCCAGCAGCCAAGGAGCAGGGGAAAACTGGGGGGGCTACACCTTC
TRBV20-1	.	TRBJ2-1	.	CSAVTGGDEQFF	TGCAGTGCCGTTACCGGAGGCGATGAGCAGTTCTTC
TRBV27	TRBD1	TRBJ2-1	few	CASSSPGTGKVEQFF	TGTGCCAGCAGTTCGCCCGGGACAGGGAAGGTTGAGCAGTTCTTC
TRBV7-9	.	TRBJ2-5	.	CASSSVIVWETQYF	TGTGCCAGCAGCTCCGTGATAGTGTGGGAGACCCAGTACTTC
TRBV11-2	.	TRBJ1-1	.	CASSHTGTGAGNTEAFF	TGTGCCAGCAGCCACACGGGTACCGGGGCTGGGAACACTGAAGCTTTCTTT
TRBV7-3	TRBD2	TRBJ2-1	few	CASSLTAATSGVHNEQFF	TGTGCCAGCAGCTTAACGGCTGCTACTAGCGGGGTTCACAATGAGCAGTTCTTC
TRBV5-6	.	TRBJ2-4	.	CASSPITQTGRGVDIQYF	TGTGCCAGCAGCCCGATAACGCAGACAGGGAGGGGAGTAGACATTCAGTACTTC
TRBV6-1	TRBD1	TRBJ2-3	.	CASTKGDRAYSITDTQYF	TGTGCCAGCACCAAGGGGGACAGGGCCTATTCAATCACAGATACGCAGTATTTT
TRBV29-1	TRBD1	TRBJ1-3	.	CSGLTGIGNTIYF	TGCAGCGGTTTGACAGGGATTGGAAACACCATATATTTT
TRBV7-9	TRBD2	TRBJ2-3	.	CASGRGGRSDTQYF	TGTGCCAGCGGGCGGGGGGGCCGGTCAGATACGCAGTATTTT
TRBV29-1	.	TRBJ2-5	.	CSVNSGNQETQYF	TGCAGCGTTAATAGCGGAAATCAAGAGACCCAGTACTTC
TRBV4-1	TRBD2	TRBJ2-1	.	CASSQTPGGSTYNEQFF	TGCGCCAGCAGCCAAACCCCGGGAGGGTCAACCTACAATGAGCAGTTCTTC
TRBV5-1	.	TRBJ1-2	few	CASPRSTNYGYTF	TGCGCCAGTCCGCGTTCCACTAACTATGGCTACACCTTC
TRBV5-1	.	TRBJ1-1	.	CATSQGKWGEAFF	TGCGCCACTTCTCAGGGCAAATGGGGGGAAGCTTTCTTT
TRBV29-1	TRBD1	TRBJ2-1	many	CSVRQGPYNEQFF	TGCAGCGTTAGACAGGGGCCTTACAATGAGCAGTTCTTC
TRBV5-1	.	TRBJ2-3	few	CASSLKGAAHTQYF	TGCGCCAGCAGCTTGAAGGGAGCCGCTCATACGCAGTATTTT
TRBV27	.	TRBJ2-7	.	CASVGGRGNEQYF	TGTGCCAGCGTTGGCGGCAGGGGCAACGAGCAGTACTTC
TRBV3-1	TRBD1	TRBJ1-6	.	CASSPGTGGAPSSPLHF	TGTGCCAGCAGCCCGGGGACAGGGGGCGCCCCGAGTTCACCCCTCCACTTT
TRBV6-5	.	TRBJ1-2	.	CASSYLINVDRSYGYTF	TGTGCCAGCAGTTACCTAATTAACGTGGACAGATCCTATGGCTACACCTTC